This record looks at one TCR beta chain sequence and its context. The data were taken from a study of control samples from healthy donors and cancer patients. The assay was immunoSEQ multiplex PCR, and TCRdb's table has in-frame clones only and misses some. The table lists around 80,000 clones, nearly 90% of them singletons, with 4.5% to 6% in the top ten. CDR1 and CDR2 from the germline V gene are MGHRA and YSYEKL. This CDR3 has 12 amino acids. Trimming took 4 bases from V and 7 from J; bases not matched to a gene: 1. This receptor was taken from a woman aged 45-65 years in good health. The chain recombines TRBV4-1 with TRBJ1-2, with 9 bases that match TRBD1. The source material was blood. The CDR3 protein is CASSRDRAGYTF. DNA of the CDR3: TGCGCCAGCAGCCGGGACAGGGCTGGCTACACCTTC.